This TCR beta chain was sequenced for a study of cytomegalovirus exposure and HLA in healthy donors. After removal of 1 base from V and 0 bases from J, the junction contained 12 bases not matched to a gene. In germline, CDR1 is SGHDT, CDR2 YYEEEE. This CDR3 is built from 18 residues. The primer mix had 60 Vbeta and 13 Jbeta primers. Produced via immunoSEQ multiplex PCR; TCRdb's table is partial and in-frame only. The sample has about 180,000 clones, over 80% seen once; the top ten hold around 1.4%. This receptor was obtained from a girl aged 5-17 years in good health and CMV-seropositive. The sequenced sample consisted of PBMCs. The chain has TRBV5-6 and TRBJ1-1; 7 bases are a match to TRBD1. DNA of the CDR3: TGTGCCAGCAGCTTGCCCCGGGACAGTGGGTGGATGAACACTGAAGCTTTCTTT. Encoded protein: CASSLPRDSGWMNTEAFF.